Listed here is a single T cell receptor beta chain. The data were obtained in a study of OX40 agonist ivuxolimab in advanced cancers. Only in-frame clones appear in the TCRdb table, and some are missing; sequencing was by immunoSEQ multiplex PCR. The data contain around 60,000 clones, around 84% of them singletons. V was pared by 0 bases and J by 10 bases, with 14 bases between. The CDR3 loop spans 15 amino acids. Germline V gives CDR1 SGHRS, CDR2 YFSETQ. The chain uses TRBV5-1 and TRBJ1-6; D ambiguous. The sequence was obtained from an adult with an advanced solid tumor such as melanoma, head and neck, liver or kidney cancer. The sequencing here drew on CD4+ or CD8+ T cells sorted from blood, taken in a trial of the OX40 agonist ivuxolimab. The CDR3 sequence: CASSLGVSLGSPLHF. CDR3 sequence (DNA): TGCGCCAGCAGCTTGGGGGTCTCTCTAGGGTCACCCCTCCACTTT.